This T cell receptor beta chain originates from a study of blood T cell repertoires in COVID-19. About the research overall: Sites in the United States, Italy and Spain provided acute and convalescent COVID-19 samples. From T cells, B-cell-depleted T cells, or PBMCs came the material, which was cDNA or gDNA.

The J segment lost 2 bases and the V segment lost 8 bases, leaving 9 bases of the junction unmatched. Germline CDR1 reads SNHLY; CDR2 reads FYNNEI. This CDR3 is built from 15 residues. In the authors' methods: Amplifying reference gene primers gave estimates of nucleated cell counts. The method was immunoSEQ multiplex PCR; TCRdb's version includes in-frame clones alone and lacks a portion of them. V, J and clone size are taken as reported in that table, and D and trimming were inferred from the DNA itself. The sample has 100,000 to 110,000 clones, more than 75% seen once. This chain uses TRBV2 with TRBJ1-5; 7 bases line up with TRBD1. Specimen: peripheral blood. This TCR was recovered from a human donor in a cohort sampled during active COVID-19. The CDR3, as DNA: TGTGCCAGCCTTCCCGACAGGGCTGGCAATCAGCCCCAGCATTTT. Amino acids: CASLPDRAGNQPQHF.